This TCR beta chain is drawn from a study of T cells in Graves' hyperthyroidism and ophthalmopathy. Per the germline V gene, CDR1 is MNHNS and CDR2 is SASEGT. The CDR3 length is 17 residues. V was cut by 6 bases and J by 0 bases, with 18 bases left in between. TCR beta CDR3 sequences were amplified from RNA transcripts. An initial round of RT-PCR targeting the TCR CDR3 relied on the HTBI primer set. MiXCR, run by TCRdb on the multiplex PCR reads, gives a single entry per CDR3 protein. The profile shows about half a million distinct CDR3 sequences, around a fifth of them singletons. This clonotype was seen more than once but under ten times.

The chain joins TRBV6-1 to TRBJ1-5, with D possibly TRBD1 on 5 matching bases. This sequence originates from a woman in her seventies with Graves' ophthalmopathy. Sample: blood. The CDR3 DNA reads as TGTGCCAGCAGCCACGGAACGGACACCGTTAGCAATCAGCCCCAGCATTTT. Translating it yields CASSHGTDTVSNQPQHF.